This T cell receptor beta chain is from a study of beta chain features in type 1 diabetes. The table lists this clone with a few counts. Its matching antigen is unknown. Broader study findings: Insertion counts at VDJ junctions were lower in type 1 diabetes patients, who also showed more deletions there.

The entirety of the isolated RNA underwent reverse transcription, so expressed TCRB transcripts were sequenced. TCRdb's table, derived via immunoSEQ multiplex PCR, lists solely in-frame clones and lacks some. The sample lists about 230,000 clones, over 8.5% occurring once. Markers CD45RO/CCR7/CD25/CD127/CD95/CD27 served to sort CD4+ naive, central memory, regulatory and stem cell-like memory cells. Sequences were obtained from naive CD4+ T cells from blood. The receptor's source is a woman aged 18 to 35 in good health.

The CDR3: CASSLSAASYHNEQFF. DNA of the CDR3: TGCGCCAGCAGCTTGAGCGCGGCTAGCTACCACAATGAGCAGTTCTTC. J is TRBJ2-1 and V is TRBV5-1; D possibly corresponds to TRBD2 (5 bases). V shed 1 base and J shed 5 bases, with 16 bases lying between them. The V gene's germline CDR1 is SGHRS and CDR2 YFSETQ. The CDR3 extends over 16 amino acids.